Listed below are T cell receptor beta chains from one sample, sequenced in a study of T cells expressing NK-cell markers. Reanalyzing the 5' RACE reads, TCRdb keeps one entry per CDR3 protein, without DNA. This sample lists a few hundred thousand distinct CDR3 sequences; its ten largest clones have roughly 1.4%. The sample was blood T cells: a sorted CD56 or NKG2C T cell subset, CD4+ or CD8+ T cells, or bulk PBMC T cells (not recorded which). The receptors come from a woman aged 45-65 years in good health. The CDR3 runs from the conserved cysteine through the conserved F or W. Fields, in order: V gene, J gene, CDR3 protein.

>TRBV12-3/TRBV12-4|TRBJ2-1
CASSWGQGLRFSYNEQFF
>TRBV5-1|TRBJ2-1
CASSGTSGRGNEQFF
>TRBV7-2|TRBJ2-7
CASSSHPGSFGQYF
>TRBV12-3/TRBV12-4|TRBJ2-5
CASTKGGFETQYF
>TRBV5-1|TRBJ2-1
CASSLKASGSLDEQFF
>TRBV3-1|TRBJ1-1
CASSPSSGRSNTEAFF
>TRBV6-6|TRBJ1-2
CASSYPDPGYTF
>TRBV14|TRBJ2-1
CASSQVSLAEGNEQFF
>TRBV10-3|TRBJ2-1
CAISWEANEQFF
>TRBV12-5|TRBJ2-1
CASGLRRGEQFF
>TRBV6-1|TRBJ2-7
CASSAGPYHSEQYF
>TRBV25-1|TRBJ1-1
CASSEFTKGATEAFF
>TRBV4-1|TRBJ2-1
CASSREGTGGNEQFF
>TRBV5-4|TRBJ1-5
CASSRGFGPNQPQHF
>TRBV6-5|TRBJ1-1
CASSPPGTGSNTEAFF
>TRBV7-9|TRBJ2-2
CASARTGREWELFF
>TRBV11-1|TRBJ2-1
CASSPRFESYNEQFF
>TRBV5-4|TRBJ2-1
CASSLSSGLAGFDNEQFF
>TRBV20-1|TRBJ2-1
CSARVNGTRGNEQFF
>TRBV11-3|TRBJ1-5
CASSSSGRDQPQHF
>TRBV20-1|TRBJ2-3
CSAGNRGSSTDTQYF
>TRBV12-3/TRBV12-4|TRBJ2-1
CASGRGNDEQFF
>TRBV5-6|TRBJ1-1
CASSLAVGTGVNTEAFF
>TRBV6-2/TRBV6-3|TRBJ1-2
CASSFIREPNYGYTF
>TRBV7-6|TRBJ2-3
CASSLRGRPGDTQYF
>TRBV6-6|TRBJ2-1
CASSYSMGLAGGNEQFF
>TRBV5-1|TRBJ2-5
CASSLRLSRLAGGETQYF
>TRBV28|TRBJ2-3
CASSFGQLTDTQYF
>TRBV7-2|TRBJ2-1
CASSHRPAGGHNEQFF
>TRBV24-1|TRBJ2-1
CATSDLKSGRAGNEQFF
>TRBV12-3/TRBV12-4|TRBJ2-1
CASSLGRLNYNEQFF
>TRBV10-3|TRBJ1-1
CATRTRDGSEAFF
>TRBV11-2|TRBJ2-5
CASSPRASGPQETQYF
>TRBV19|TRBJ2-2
CASSIDRGLGTGELFF
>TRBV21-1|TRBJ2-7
CASSEELAGSEQYF
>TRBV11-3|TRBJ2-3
CATKGTSGITDTQYF
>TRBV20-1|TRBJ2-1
CSASLATSSANEQFF
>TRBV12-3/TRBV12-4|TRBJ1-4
CASSMRLWNEKLFF
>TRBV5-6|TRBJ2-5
CASSSPSAETQYF
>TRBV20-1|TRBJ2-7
CSARAGGGYEQYF
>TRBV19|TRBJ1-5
CASSPGTTNQPQHF
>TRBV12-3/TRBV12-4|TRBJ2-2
CASSLFWRNTGELFF
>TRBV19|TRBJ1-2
CASRTGAQNGYTF